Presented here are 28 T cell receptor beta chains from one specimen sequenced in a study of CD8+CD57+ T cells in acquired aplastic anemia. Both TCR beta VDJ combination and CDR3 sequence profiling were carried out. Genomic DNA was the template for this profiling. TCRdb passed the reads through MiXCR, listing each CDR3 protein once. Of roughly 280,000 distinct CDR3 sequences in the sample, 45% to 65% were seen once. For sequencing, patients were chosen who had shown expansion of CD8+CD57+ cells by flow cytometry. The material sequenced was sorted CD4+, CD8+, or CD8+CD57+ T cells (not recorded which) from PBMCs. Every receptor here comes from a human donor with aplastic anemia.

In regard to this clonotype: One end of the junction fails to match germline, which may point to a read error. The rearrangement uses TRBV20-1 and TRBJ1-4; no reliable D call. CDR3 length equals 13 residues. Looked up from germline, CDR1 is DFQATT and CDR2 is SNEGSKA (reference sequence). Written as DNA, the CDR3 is TGCAGCGCTAGAATTGGGTCGGATGAAAAACTGTTTTTT. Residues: CSARIGSDEKLFF.

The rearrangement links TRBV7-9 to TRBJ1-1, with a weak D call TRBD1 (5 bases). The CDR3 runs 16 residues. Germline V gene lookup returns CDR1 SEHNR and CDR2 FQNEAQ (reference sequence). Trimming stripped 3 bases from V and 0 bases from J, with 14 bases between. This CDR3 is CASSFSTGAVNTEAFF. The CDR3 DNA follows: TGTGCCAGCAGCTTTAGTACCGGGGCAGTGAACACTGAAGCTTTCTTT.

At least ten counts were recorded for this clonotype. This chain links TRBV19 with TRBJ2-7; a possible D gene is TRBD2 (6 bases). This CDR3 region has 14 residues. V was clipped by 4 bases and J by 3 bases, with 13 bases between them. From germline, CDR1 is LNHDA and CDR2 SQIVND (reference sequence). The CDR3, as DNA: TGTGCCAGTAGTAATGGCGGGACGATCTACGAGCAGTACTTC. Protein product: CASSNGGTIYEQYF.

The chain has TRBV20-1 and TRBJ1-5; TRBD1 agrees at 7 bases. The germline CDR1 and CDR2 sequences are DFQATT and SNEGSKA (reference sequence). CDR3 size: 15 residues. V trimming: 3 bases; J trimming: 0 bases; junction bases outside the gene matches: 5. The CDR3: CSASRQGDSNQPQHF. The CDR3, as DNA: TGCAGTGCTAGTCGACAGGGTGATAGCAATCAGCCCCAGCATTTT.

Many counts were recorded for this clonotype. The CDR3 spells CSVEGAGGPGDTQYF. CDR3 coding DNA: TGCAGCGTTGAGGGGGCGGGGGGGCCCGGGGATACGCAGTATTTT. V usage is TRBV29-1 and J usage is TRBJ2-3, with 9 nucleotides matching TRBD2. Germline loops: CDR1 SQVTM, CDR2 ANQGSEA. V lost 3 bases, J lost 6 bases, and 10 bases stayed unmatched. The CDR3 is 15 amino acids.

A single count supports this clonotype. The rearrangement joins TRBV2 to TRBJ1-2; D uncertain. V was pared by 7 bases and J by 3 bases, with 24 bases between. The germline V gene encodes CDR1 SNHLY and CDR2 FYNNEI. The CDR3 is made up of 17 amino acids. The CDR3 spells CASIVPPDWGRDYGYTF. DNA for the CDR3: TGTGCCAGCATCGTACCCCCCGACTGGGGAAGGGACTATGGCTACACCTTC.

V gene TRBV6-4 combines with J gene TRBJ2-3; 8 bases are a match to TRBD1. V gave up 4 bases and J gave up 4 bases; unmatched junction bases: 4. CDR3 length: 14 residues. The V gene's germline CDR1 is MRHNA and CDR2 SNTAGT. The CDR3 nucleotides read TGTGCCAGCAGTGCTGGACAGGGATCAGATACGCAGTATTTT. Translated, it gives CASSAGQGSDTQYF.

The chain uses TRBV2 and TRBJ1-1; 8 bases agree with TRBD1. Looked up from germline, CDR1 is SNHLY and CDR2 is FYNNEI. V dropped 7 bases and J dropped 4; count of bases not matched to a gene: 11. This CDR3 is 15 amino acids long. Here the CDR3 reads CASNSGQGGSTEAFF. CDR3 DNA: TGTGCCAGCAATTCAGGACAGGGAGGGAGCACTGAAGCTTTCTTT.

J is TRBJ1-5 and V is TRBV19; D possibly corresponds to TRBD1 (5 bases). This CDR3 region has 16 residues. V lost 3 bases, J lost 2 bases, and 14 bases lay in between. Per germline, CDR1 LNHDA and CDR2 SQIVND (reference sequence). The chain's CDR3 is CASSIQNLGGNQPQHF. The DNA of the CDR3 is TGTGCCAGTAGTATTCAAAATCTAGGGGGCAATCAGCCCCAGCATTTT.

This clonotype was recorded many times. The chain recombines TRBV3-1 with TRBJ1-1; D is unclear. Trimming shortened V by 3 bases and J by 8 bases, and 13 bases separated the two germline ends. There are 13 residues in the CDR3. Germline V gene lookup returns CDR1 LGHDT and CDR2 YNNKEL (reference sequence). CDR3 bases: TGTGCCAGCAGCCATCAACTGGGAGGGGAAGCTTTCTTT. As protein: CASSHQLGGEAFF.

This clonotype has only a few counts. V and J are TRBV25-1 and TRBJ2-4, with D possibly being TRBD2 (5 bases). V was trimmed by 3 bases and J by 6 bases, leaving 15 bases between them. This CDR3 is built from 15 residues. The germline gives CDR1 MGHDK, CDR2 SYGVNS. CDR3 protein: CASSELFGVGNIQYF. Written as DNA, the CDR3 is TGTGCCAGCAGTGAGTTGTTCGGGGTGGGAAACATTCAGTACTTC.

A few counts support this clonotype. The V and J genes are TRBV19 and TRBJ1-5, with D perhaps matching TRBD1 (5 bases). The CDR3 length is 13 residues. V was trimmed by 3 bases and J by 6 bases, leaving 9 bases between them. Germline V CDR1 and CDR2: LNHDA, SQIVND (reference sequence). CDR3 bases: TGTGCCAGTAGTATGCAGGGAGGTCAGCCCCAGCATTTT. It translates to CASSMQGGQPQHF.

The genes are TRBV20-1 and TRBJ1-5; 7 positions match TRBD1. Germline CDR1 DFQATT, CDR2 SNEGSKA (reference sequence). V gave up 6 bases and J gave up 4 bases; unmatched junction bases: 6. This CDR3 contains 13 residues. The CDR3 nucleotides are TGCAGTGCAGAGACAGGGAGGAATCAGCCCCAGCATTTT. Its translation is CSAETGRNQPQHF.

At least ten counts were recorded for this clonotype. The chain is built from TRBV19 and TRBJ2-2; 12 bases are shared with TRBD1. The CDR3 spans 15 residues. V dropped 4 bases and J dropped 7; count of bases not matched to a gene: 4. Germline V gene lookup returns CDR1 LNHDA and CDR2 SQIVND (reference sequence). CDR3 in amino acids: CASSRGQGAGGELFF. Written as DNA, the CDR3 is TGTGCCAGTAGTAGGGGACAGGGGGCTGGCGGGGAGCTGTTTTTT.

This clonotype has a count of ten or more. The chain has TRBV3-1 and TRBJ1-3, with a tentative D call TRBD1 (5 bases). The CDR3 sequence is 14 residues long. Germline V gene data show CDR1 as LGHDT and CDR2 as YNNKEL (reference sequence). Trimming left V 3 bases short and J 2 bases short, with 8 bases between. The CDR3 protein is CASSQWGAGNTIYF. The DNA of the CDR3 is TGTGCCAGCAGCCAGTGGGGGGCTGGAAACACCATATATTTT.

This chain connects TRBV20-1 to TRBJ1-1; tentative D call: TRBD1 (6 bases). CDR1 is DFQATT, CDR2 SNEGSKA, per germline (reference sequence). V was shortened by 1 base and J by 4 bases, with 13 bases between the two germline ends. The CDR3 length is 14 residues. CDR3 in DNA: TGCAGTGCTAGAGGCTGGGGGCTGGGCACTGAAGCTTTCTTT. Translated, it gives CSARGWGLGTEAFF.

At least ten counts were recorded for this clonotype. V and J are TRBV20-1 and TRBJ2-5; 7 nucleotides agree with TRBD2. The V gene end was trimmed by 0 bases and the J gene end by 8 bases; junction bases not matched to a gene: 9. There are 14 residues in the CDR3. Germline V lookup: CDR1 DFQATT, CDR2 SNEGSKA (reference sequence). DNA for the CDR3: TGCAGTGCTAGAGATATAGGACTAGGTAGAACCCAGTACTTC. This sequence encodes CSARDIGLGRTQYF.

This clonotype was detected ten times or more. The CDR3 spells CASSASVNTEAFF. The CDR3 DNA is TGTGCCAGCAGCGCCTCAGTGAACACTGAAGCTTTCTTT. This chain links TRBV7-3 with TRBJ1-1; D not resolved. The V and J ends lost 5 bases and 0 bases respectively, with 7 bases between them. CDR3 size: 13 residues. Looked up from germline, CDR1 is SGHTA and CDR2 is FQGTGA.

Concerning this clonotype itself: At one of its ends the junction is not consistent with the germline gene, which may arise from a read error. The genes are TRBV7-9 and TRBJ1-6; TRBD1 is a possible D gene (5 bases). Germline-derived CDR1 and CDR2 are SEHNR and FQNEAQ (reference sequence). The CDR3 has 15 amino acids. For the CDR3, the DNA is TGCGCCAGCATCTTGGCCGGGGCAGGGAATTCACCCCTCCACTTT. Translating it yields CASILAGAGNSPLHF.

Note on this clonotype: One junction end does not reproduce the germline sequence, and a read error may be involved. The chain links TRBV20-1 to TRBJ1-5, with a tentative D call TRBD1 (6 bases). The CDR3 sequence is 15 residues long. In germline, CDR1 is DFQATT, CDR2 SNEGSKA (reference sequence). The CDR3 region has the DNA TGCAGTGCTAGGGCCCCGGGACAAAGCAGTCAGCCCCAGCATTTT. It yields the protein CSARAPGQSSQPQHF.

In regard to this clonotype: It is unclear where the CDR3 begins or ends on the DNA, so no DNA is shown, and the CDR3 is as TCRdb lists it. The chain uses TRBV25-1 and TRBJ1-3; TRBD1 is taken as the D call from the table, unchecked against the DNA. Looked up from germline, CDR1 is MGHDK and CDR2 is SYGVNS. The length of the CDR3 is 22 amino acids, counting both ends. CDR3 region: CASSEQGASSYEQYFGPGTIYF.

The CDR3 is CASELAASGNGELFF. CDR3 coding DNA: TGTGCCAGCGAACTAGCGGCTAGCGGGAACGGGGAGCTGTTTTTT. The J gene is TRBJ2-2, the V gene TRBV7-2, with 9 bases lining up with TRBD2. The CDR3 length is 15 residues. Germline V gives CDR1 SGHTA, CDR2 FQGNSA. The trim removed 8 bases at V and 7 bases at J, leaving 11 bases unmatched.

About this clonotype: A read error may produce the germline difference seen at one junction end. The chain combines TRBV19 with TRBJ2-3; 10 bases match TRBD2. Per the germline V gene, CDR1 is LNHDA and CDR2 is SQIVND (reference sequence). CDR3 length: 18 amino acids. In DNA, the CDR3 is TGTGCCAGTAGTAGGGAGGGACTAGCGTCTTATGGCACAGATACGCAGTATTTC. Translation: CASSREGLASYGTDTQYF.

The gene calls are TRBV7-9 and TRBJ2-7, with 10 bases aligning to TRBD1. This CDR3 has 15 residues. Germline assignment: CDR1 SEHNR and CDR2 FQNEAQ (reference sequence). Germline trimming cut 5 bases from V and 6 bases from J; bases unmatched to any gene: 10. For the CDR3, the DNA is TGTGCCAGCAGCCCAACCGGGACAGGGGCTTTCGAGCAGTACTTC. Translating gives CASSPTGTGAFEQYF.

CDR3 in amino acids: CASSLRPRYEQYF. In DNA, the CDR3 is TGTGCCAGCAGCTTAAGGCCGAGGTACGAGCAGTACTTC. The rearrangement joins TRBV7-3 to TRBJ2-7; D is unclear. The CDR3 contains 13 residues. The V gene's germline CDR1 is SGHTA and CDR2 FQGTGA. V was shortened by 1 base and J by 4 bases, with 8 bases between the two germline ends.

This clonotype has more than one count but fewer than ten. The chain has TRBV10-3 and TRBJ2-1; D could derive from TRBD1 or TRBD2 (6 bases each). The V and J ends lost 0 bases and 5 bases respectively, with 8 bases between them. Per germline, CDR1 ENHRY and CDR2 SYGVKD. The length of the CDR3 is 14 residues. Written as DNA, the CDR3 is TGTGCCATCAGTGAGTCGGGGGGCAACAATGAGCAGTTCTTC. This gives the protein CAISESGGNNEQFF.

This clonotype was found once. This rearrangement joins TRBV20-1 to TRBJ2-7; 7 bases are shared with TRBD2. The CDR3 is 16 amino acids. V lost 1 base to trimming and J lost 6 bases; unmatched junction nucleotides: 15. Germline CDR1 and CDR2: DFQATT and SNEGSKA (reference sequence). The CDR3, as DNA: TGCAGTGCTAGAGTAGTCCTCCACCGCGGGAGCTCCGAGCAGTACTTC. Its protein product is CSARVVLHRGSSEQYF.

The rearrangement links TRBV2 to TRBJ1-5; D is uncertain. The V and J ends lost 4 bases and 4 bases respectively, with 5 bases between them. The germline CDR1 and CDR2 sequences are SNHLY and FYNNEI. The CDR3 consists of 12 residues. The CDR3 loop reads CASSGPNQPQHF. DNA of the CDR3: TGTGCCAGCAGTGGACCAAATCAGCCCCAGCATTTT.